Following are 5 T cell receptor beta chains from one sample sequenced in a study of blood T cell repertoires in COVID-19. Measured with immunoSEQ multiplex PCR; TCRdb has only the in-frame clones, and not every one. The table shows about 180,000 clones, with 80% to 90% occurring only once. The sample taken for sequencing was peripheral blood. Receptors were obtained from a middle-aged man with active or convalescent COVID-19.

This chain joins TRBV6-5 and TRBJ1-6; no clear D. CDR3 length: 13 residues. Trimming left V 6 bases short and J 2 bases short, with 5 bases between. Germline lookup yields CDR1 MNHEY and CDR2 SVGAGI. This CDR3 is CASRGPYNSPLHF. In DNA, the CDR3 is TGTGCCAGCAGGGGCCCCTATAATTCACCCCTCCACTTT.

The CDR3 region is CASSRGGKSSYNEQFF. In DNA, the CDR3 is TGCGCCAGCAGCCGAGGAGGGAAAAGCTCCTACAATGAGCAGTTCTTC. The chain uses TRBV4-1 and TRBJ2-1; D is possibly TRBD2 (6 bases). Germline CDR1 is MGHRA and CDR2 is YSYEKL. The V gene lost 4 bases and the J gene lost 0 bases, with 13 bases spanning the gap. The CDR3 runs to 16 residues.

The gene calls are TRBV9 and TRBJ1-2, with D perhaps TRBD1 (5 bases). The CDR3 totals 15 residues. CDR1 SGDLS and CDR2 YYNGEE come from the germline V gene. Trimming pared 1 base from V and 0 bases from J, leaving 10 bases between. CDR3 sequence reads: CASSVSSGANYGYTF. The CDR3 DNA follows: TGTGCCAGCAGCGTAAGTTCGGGGGCTAACTATGGCTACACCTTC.

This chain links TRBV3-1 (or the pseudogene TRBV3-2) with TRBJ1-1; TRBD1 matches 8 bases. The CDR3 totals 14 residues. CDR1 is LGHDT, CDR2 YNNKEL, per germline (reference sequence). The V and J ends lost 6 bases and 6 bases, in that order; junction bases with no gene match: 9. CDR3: CASSPQGGKAEAFF. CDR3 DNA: TGTGCCAGCAGTCCACAGGGGGGAAAAGCTGAAGCTTTCTTT.

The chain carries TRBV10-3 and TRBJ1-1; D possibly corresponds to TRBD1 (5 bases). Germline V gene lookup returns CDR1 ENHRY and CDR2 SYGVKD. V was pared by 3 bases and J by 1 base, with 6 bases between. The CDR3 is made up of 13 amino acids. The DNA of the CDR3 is TGTGCCATCAGTGACCAGGGGAACACTGAAGCTTTCTTT. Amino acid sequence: CAISDQGNTEAFF.